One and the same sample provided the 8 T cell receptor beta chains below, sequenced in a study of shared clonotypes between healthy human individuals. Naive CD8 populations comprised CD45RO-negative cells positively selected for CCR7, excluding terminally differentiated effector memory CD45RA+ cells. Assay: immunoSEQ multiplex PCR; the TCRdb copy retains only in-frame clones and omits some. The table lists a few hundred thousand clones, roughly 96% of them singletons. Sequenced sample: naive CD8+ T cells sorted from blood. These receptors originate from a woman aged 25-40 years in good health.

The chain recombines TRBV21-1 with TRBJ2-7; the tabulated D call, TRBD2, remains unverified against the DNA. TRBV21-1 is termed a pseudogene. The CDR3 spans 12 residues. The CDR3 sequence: CARRRSSYEQYF. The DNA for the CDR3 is TGTGCCAGGCGGCGGAGCTCCTACGAGCAGTACTTC.

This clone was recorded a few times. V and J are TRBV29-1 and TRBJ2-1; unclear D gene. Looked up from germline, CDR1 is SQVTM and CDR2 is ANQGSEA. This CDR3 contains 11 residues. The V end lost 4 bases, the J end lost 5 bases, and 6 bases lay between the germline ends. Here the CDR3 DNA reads TGCAGCGTTGGTGGGGACAATGAGCAGTTCTTC. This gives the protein CSVGGDNEQFF.

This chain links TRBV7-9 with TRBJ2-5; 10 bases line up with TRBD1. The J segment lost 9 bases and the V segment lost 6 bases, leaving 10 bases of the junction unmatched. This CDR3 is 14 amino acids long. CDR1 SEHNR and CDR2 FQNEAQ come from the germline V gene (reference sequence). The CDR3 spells CASSFRDRGSPQYF. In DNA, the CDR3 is TGTGCCAGCAGTTTCCGGGACAGGGGTTCGCCCCAGTACTTC.

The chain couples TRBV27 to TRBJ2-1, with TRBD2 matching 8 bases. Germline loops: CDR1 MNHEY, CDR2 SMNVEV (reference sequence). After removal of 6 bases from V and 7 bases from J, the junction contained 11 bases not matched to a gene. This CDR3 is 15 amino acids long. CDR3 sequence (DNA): TGTGCCAGCAGCCCGATGGCGGGAGGATCGAATGAGCAGTTCTTC. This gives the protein CASSPMAGGSNEQFF.

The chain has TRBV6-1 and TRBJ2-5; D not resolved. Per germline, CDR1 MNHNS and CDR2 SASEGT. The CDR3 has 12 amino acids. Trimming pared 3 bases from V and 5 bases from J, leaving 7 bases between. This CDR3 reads CASSDLGETQYF. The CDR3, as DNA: TGTGCCAGCAGTGACTTGGGGGAGACCCAGTACTTC.

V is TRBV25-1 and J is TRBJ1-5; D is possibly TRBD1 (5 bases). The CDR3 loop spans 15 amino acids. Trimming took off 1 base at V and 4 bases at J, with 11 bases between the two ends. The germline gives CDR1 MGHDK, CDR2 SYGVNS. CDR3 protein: CASSESGGGNQPQHF. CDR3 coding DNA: TGTGCCAGCAGTGAATCGGGGGGAGGGAATCAGCCCCAGCATTTT.

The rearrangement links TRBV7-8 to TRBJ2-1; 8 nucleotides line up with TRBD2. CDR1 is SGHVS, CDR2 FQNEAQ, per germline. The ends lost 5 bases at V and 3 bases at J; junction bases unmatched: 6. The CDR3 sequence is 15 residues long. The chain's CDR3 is CASSHIAGIYNEQFF. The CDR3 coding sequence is TGTGCCAGCAGCCATATAGCGGGGATCTACAATGAGCAGTTCTTC.

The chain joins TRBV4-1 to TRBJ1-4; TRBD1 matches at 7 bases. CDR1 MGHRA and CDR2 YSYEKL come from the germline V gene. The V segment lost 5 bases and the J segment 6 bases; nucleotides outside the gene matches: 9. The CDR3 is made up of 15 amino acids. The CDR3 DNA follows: TGCGCCAGCAGCTACGACAGGGATGGATATGAAAAACTGTTTTTT. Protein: CASSYDRDGYEKLFF.